This T cell receptor beta chain was retrieved from a study of tumor-infiltrating lymphocytes in oesophageal squamous cell carcinoma. This clonotype has ten or more counts. There are 11 residues in the CDR3. Per germline, CDR1 SGHDT and CDR2 YYEEEE. V lost 4 bases, J lost 6 bases, and 8 bases lay in between. TCRdb reprocessed the PCR reads via MiXCR and lists one record per CDR3 protein. In the table there are approximately 20,000 distinct CDR3 sequences, 40% to 50% of which are singletons. The clonotype originates from a male donor with esophageal squamous cell carcinoma. The specimen sequenced was esophageal tumor tissue. The V gene is TRBV5-6, the J gene TRBJ2-7; D ambiguous. The CDR3 here is CASSMESEQYF. CDR3 nucleotide sequence: TGTGCCAGCAGCATGGAATCCGAGCAGTACTTC.